The clone carrying this TCR beta chain was recorded many times. The antigen remains unidentified. CDR1 is MGHRA, CDR2 YSYEKL, per germline. Between the trimmed V and J ends, which lost 2 bases and 3 bases, there was a span of 8 bases. The CDR3 totals 13 residues. TCRdb re-analysed the 5' RACE reads in MiXCR, keeping a single row per CDR3 protein. This sample has 100,000 to 150,000 distinct CDR3 sequences, with about 6.5% found just once. This record belongs to a study of CD8 T cells in ankylosing spondylitis. Whole-study findings and limits: Ankylosing spondylitis blood appeared to be characterized by a TCR beta motif of several highly homologous variants.

The clonotype was recovered from a male donor with ankylosing spondylitis or in good health (not recorded which). The chain is built from TRBV4-1 and TRBJ2-7; D is unresolved. Sequenced sample: blood, either unsorted or a sorted T cell fraction (not recorded which). The CDR3 DNA sequence: TGCGCCAGCAGCCAAAGGGTGGACTACGAGCAGTACTTC. This encodes CASSQRVDYEQYF.